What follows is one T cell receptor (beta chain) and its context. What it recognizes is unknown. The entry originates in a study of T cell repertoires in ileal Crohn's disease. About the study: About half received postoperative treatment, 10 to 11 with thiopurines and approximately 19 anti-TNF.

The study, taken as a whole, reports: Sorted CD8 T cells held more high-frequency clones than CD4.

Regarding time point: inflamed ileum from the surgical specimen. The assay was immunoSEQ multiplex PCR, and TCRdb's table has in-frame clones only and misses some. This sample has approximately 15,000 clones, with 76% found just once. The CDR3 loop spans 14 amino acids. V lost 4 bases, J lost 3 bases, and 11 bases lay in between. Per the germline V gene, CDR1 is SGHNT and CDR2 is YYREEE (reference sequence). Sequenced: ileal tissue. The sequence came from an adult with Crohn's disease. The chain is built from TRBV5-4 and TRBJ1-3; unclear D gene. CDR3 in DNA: TGTGCCAGCAGCCCCGACTTGGTTGGAAACACCATATATTTT. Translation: CASSPDLVGNTIYF.